The clone carrying this T cell receptor beta chain was counted a single time. Its antigen remains unidentified. Histologic diagnosis was independently verified by two lung pathologists. The repertoire was sequenced with immunoSEQ multiplex PCR; TCRdb's copy has only in-frame clones and lacks some. Of thousands of clones in the sample, roughly 81% were seen once. CDR1 and CDR2 (germline): LNHNV, YYDKDF (reference sequence). V lost 0 bases, J lost 0 bases, and 13 bases lay in between. The CDR3 covers 17 residues. This sample was included in a study of immune evolution from preneoplasia to lung adenocarcinoma. Study results and limitations: Highest clonality occurred in KRAS-mutant, not EGFR-mutant or double wild-type, nodules.

The material sequenced was FFPE invasive lung adenocarcinoma tissue. This receptor was identified in a person in their fifties with lung adenocarcinoma. V gene TRBV15 combines with J gene TRBJ2-3; no firm D call. The CDR3 is CATSREITLYSTDTQYF. CDR3 nucleotide sequence: TGTGCCACCAGCAGAGAGATTACTCTATATAGCACAGATACGCAGTATTTT.